This T cell receptor (beta chain) emerged from a study of T cells in tuberculosis. This CDR3 has 15 amino acids. CDR1 is LNHDA, CDR2 SQIVND, per germline (reference sequence). V gave up 4 bases and J gave up 2 bases; unmatched junction bases: 4. As regards this clone: Its antigen is not identified.

Study-wide findings and caveats: Smaller alpha distances in active tuberculosis partly reflected shorter CDR3-alpha lengths.

Some clones are missing from TCRdb's copy, which holds only in-frame ones; the method was immunoSEQ multiplex PCR. The sample consists of more than 35,000 clones, roughly 96% of them appearing once. The rearrangement links TRBV19 to TRBJ1-2, with 10 bases fitting TRBD1. The source of this sequence is a donor between 10 and 35 years old with latent tuberculosis or without tuberculosis infection. Sequences were obtained from PBMCs. This CDR3 reads CASSTQGQGNYGYTF. For the CDR3, the DNA is TGTGCCAGTAGTACCCAGGGACAGGGGAACTATGGCTACACCTTC.